One TCR beta chain is described in this entry. Its matching antigen is unknown. The data derive from a study of shared clonotypes between healthy human individuals. Study-level results: How much donors shared clonotypes was expected to be affected by sequencing depth.

The germline V gene has CDR1 MNHEY and CDR2 SMNVEV (reference sequence). The V and J ends lost 2 bases and 7 bases respectively, with 20 bases between them. The CDR3 is 16 amino acids. In the study's own analysis: Junction-only sequences without quality scores were provided by ImmunoSEQ, so filtering was different. Sequencing used immunoSEQ multiplex PCR; TCRdb keeps in-frame clones, though not all of them. V, J and clone size are those of that table, while D and trimming were read from the DNA. The sample consists of about 2.2 million clones, around 93% of them appearing once. CD8 cells classed as naive were CD45RO-negative and positively selected for CCR7, excluding terminally differentiated effector memory CD45RA+ cells.

This clonotype was sampled from a man aged 18 to 29 in good health. Some clones in this sample may be carry-over from other donors' samples. The chain uses TRBV27 and TRBJ2-5, with D maybe TRBD1 (6 bases). The specimen sequenced was naive CD8+ T cells from PBMCs. CDR3 residues: CASSLGGPGQVGTQYF. CDR3 in DNA: TGTGCCAGCAGTTTAGGGGGCCCGGGACAAGTCGGGACCCAGTACTTC.